This T cell receptor beta chain was identified during a study of T cell repertoires in cytomegalovirus infection. Background on the study: Public TCR beta signature analysis indicated the presence of both CMV infection and matching HLA type.

This clonotype was counted many times. Its antigen is still unknown. This CDR3 is built from 16 residues. The V gene end was trimmed by 4 bases and the J gene end by 1 base; junction bases not matched to a gene: 9. Looked up from germline, CDR1 is LGHNA and CDR2 is YSLEER. Findings and caveats of the study: Ex vivo, HLA-C-restricted CMV-specific TCR beta clonotypes prevailed over the rest of the response. Accumulated public TCR beta family frequency recognized individuals carrying CMV together with the relevant HLA.

TCRdb called the reads again in MiXCR, with one record for every CDR3 protein. The table shows 250,000 to 400,000 distinct CDR3 sequences, with around 25% occurring only once. The clonotype was recovered from a human donor in good health (CMV status not recorded). Some clones in this sample may be carry-over from other donors' samples. The chain links TRBV4-3 to TRBJ1-1, with TRBD1 matching 7 bases. Material: cultured PBMCs, obtained from culture after CMV antigen stimulation. The chain's CDR3 is CASSPDWDSSNTEAFF. CDR3 sequence (DNA): TGCGCCAGCAGCCCTGACTGGGACAGTTCGAACACTGAAGCTTTCTTT.